The 15 T cell receptor beta chains below all came from one sample that was sequenced in a study of cytotoxic CD8 clonotypes in ibrutinib-treated CLL. Produced via immunoSEQ multiplex PCR; TCRdb's table is partial and in-frame only. The sample carries 300,000 or so clones, roughly 67% recorded once. The sample consisted of PBMCs, taken after 36 months of ibrutinib treatment. These TCRs come from a human donor with chronic lymphocytic leukemia.

J is TRBJ2-1 and V is TRBV7-9; 14 positions match TRBD2. With V trimmed by 3 bases and J by 3 bases, 4 bases remained unmatched. CDR1 and CDR2 (germline): SEHNR, FQNEAQ (reference sequence). This CDR3 contains 17 residues. CDR3 in DNA: TGTGCCAGCAGCTTTGTGGGACTAGCGGGAGTCTACAATGAGCAGTTCTTC. This encodes CASSFVGLAGVYNEQFF.

The chain combines TRBV10-2 with TRBJ2-2; D is unclear. Germline V lookup: CDR1 WSHSY, CDR2 SAAADI. Trimming took off 2 bases at V and 4 bases at J, with 8 bases between the two ends. The CDR3 has 14 amino acids. CDR3 nucleotide sequence: TGCGCCAGCAGTGAGGGTCATCTCACCGGGGAGCTGTTTTTT. This translates into CASSEGHLTGELFF.

This chain connects TRBV4-1 to TRBJ1-2, with TRBD1 identical over 10 bases. Germline CDR1 MGHRA, CDR2 YSYEKL. There are 15 residues in the CDR3. With 4 bases clipped from V and 6 bases from J, the junction kept 8 bases outside the gene matches. The CDR3 loop reads CASSPIRDRGDGYTF. The CDR3 DNA reads TGCGCCAGCAGCCCTATAAGGGACAGGGGTGATGGCTACACCTTC.

This rearrangement joins TRBV4-3 to TRBJ2-3; 8 nucleotides agree with TRBD1. Germline V CDR1 and CDR2: LGHNA, YSLEER. Trimming took 6 bases from V and 3 from J; bases not matched to a gene: 5. This CDR3 has 14 amino acids. The CDR3 spells CASSRGTGTDTQYF. The CDR3, as DNA: TGCGCCAGCAGTCGGGGGACAGGTACAGATACGCAGTATTTT.

This clone has only one observation. This chain links TRBV7-9 with TRBJ2-2, with unresolved D. Germline V gene data show CDR1 as SEHNR and CDR2 as FQNEAQ (reference sequence). The CDR3 consists of 15 residues. V lost 2 bases and J lost 1, with 8 bases in between. CDR3 amino acids: CASSLSARNTGELFF. Written as DNA, the CDR3 is TGTGCCAGCAGCTTATCCGCTCGGAACACCGGGGAGCTGTTTTTT.

This clone was detected a few times. The chain has TRBV10-3 and TRBJ1-6; a possible D gene is TRBD1 (5 bases). The CDR3 is made up of 13 amino acids. Germline V lookup: CDR1 ENHRY, CDR2 SYGVKD. Trimming took off 5 bases at V and 15 bases at J, with 17 bases between the two ends. The CDR3 reads CAISTDSLGLLHF. CDR3 in DNA: TGTGCCATCAGTACCGACAGTCTGGGGCTCCTCCACTTT.

This clone was detected a few times. The chain employs TRBV9 and TRBJ2-3; D gene ambiguous. V was trimmed by 6 bases and J by 3 bases, leaving 8 bases between them. Per the germline V gene, CDR1 is SGDLS and CDR2 is YYNGEE. This CDR3 has 12 amino acids. As DNA, the CDR3 is TGTGCCAGCACTGGGTATACAGATACGCAGTATTTT. Amino acid sequence: CASTGYTDTQYF.

V usage is TRBV19 and J usage is TRBJ2-1; D possibly corresponds to TRBD2 (6 bases). The CDR3 extends over 15 amino acids. Trimming removed 5 bases from V and 6 bases from J, with 17 bases in between. Germline V gene lookup returns CDR1 LNHDA and CDR2 SQIVND (reference sequence). The CDR3 region is CASSPRLVGSNEQFF. The CDR3 nucleotides are TGTGCCAGTAGTCCCCGACTAGTAGGGAGCAATGAGCAGTTCTTC.

This chain connects TRBV5-1 to TRBJ1-2; 8 positions agree with TRBD1. The CDR3 length is 15 residues. V trimming: 0 bases; J trimming: 8 bases; junction bases outside the gene matches: 9. Germline V gene data show CDR1 as SGHRS and CDR2 as YFSETQ. In DNA, the CDR3 is TGCGCCAGCAGCTTGGCCTCGACAGGGGTAGGAGGCTACACCTTC. Translated, it gives CASSLASTGVGGYTF. The full variable domain, rest sourced from reference TRBV5-1 and TRBJ1-2, is KAGVTQTPRYLIKTRGQQVTLSCSPISGHRSVSWYQQTPGQGLQFLFEYFSETQRNKGNFPGRFSGRQFSNSRSEMNVSTLELGDSALYLCASSLASTGVGGYTFGSGTRLTVV.

This clone has only a few counts. V is TRBV4-1 and J is TRBJ1-2; 7 bases map to TRBD1. This CDR3 spans 17 amino acids. V trimming: 0 bases; J trimming: 4 bases; junction bases outside the gene matches: 11. Looked up from germline, CDR1 is MGHRA and CDR2 is YSYEKL. The CDR3 nucleotides are TGCGCCAGCAGCCAAGAAGGGTGGGGGACAGTGACCTATGGCTACACCTTC. It is translated as CASSQEGWGTVTYGYTF.

The gene calls are TRBV19 and TRBJ1-5; D is unresolved. The V end lost 0 bases, the J end lost 5 bases, and 14 bases lay between the germline ends. The germline V gene encodes CDR1 LNHDA and CDR2 SQIVND (reference sequence). The CDR3 covers 16 residues. CDR3 residues: CASSIDLGQRHQPQHF. The CDR3, as DNA: TGTGCCAGTAGTATAGATTTGGGCCAGCGACATCAGCCCCAGCATTTT.

This clone was observed a few times. The sample contains more than one DNA sequence encoding this CDR3. The chain employs TRBV28 and TRBJ2-1; no reliable D call. This CDR3 is 12 amino acids long. V lost 2 bases, J lost 6 bases, and 5 bases lay in between. Germline V CDR1 and CDR2: MDHEN, SYDVKM. CDR3 in amino acids: CASSLSGNEQFF. CDR3 DNA: TGTGCCAGCAGTTTAAGTGGCAATGAGCAGTTCTTC.

The DNA of the CDR3 is TGTGCCAGCAGTAAGGGGGACAGGCCCTACGAGCAGTACTTC. Translation: CASSKGDRPYEQYF. V and J are TRBV27 and TRBJ2-7; 8 bases map to TRBD1. CDR1 MNHEY and CDR2 SMNVEV come from the germline V gene (reference sequence). After removal of 5 bases from V and 2 bases from J, the junction contained 5 bases not matched to a gene. CDR3 length equals 14 residues.

The J gene is TRBJ2-3, the V gene TRBV20-1; D is ambiguous. The CDR3 is 11 amino acids. Germline lookup yields CDR1 DFQATT and CDR2 SNEGSKA (reference sequence). V lost 3 bases and J 2 bases, leaving 3 bases between the germline ends. The CDR3 is CSASDTDTQYF. In DNA, the CDR3 is TGCAGTGCTAGTGACACAGATACGCAGTATTTT.

This rearrangement joins TRBV29-1 to TRBJ1-5; D is ambiguous. The CDR3 sequence is 13 residues long. From germline, CDR1 is SQVTM and CDR2 ANQGSEA. Trimming cost V 7 bases and J 1 base, with 11 bases left between them. This CDR3 reads CSAAERSNQPQHF. CDR3 sequence (DNA): TGCAGCGCCGCAGAAAGGAGCAATCAGCCCCAGCATTTT.